Reported below is one TCR beta chain. Its antigen is unknown. Version v3.0 of the immunoSEQ assay ran at survey level. Clones were read by immunoSEQ multiplex PCR, and TCRdb kept only the in-frame ones, dropping some. Of under 2,000 clones listed, roughly 88% are singletons. This entry belongs to a study of long-term antiretroviral therapy in people with HIV. General study findings and limits: Samples were collected from about 2004 to 2017 under possibly less effective ART regimens. The clones with expansion before ART were dominant in the repertoire at all time points.

Trimming left V 4 bases short and J 7 bases short, with 9 bases between. The germline V gene has CDR1 SGHDT and CDR2 YYEEEE. The CDR3 is 13 residues long. The V gene is TRBV5-6, the J gene TRBJ1-6, with D uncertain. The sequence was collected from a woman in her forties or fifties with HIV. The sample was unsorted PBMCs, taken 0.7 years after starting antiretroviral therapy. CDR3 bases: TGTGCCAGCAGCGTGCTGAGGAATTCACCCCTCCACTTT. Protein sequence: CASSVLRNSPLHF.